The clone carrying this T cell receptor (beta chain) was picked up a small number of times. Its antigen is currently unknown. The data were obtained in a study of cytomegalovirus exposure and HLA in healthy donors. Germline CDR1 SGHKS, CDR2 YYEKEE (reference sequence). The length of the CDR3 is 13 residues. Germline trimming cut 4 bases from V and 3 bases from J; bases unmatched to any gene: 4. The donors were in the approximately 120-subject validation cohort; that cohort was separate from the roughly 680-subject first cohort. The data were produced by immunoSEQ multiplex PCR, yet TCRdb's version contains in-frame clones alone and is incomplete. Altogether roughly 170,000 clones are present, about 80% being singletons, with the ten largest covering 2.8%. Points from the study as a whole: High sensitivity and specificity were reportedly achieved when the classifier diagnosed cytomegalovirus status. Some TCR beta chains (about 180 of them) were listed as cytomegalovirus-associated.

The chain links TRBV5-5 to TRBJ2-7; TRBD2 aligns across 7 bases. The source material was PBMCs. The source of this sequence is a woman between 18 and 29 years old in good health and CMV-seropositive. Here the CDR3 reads CASSVWGGYEQYF. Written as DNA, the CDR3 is TGTGCCAGCAGCGTGTGGGGGGGCTACGAGCAGTACTTC.